This T cell receptor (beta chain) derives from a study of T cell responses to AZD1222 COVID-19 vaccine. At the level of the study: Pooled together were second doses at about 4 or about 12 weeks. Regarding the study as a whole: Clonal diversity was possibly underestimated, and white British individuals and females predominated among donors. The study reported that nearly half of spike-specific TCRs target unmutated variant regions. Researchers report vaccine-associated CD4 TCRs spanning spike, with dominance at 160-218 and 743-854.

Data came from immunoSEQ multiplex PCR; TCRdb stores just in-frame clones and leaves some out. The sample yields about 99,000 clones, 80% to 90% seen once. The CDR3 has 16 residues. Concerning this clone: Its antigen is currently unknown.

The rearrangement joins TRBV21-1 to TRBJ1-2. TRBV21-1 is reported as a pseudogene. The sample in question was peripheral blood, obtained on day 0 of AZD1222 vaccination. The receptor was derived from an adult in good health. CDR3 nucleotides: TGTGCCAGCAGCGACCACCGGACTAGCACCTCCTATGGCTACACCTTC. It translates to CASSDHRTSTSYGYTF.